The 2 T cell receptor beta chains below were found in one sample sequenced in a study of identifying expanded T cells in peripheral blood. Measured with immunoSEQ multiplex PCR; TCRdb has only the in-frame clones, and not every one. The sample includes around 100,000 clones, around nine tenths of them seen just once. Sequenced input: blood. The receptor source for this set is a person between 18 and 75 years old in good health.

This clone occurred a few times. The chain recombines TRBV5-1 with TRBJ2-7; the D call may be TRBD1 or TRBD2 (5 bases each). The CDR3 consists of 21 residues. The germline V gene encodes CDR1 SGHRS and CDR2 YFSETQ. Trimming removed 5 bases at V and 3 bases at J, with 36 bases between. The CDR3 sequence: CASRSRKGPTAYTKIYYEQYF. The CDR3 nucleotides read TGCGCCAGCAGATCTCGAAAGGGACCCACAGCGTATACAAAAATTTACTACGAGCAGTACTTC. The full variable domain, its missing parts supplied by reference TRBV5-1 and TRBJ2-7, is KAGVTQTPRYLIKTRGQQVTLSCSPISGHRSVSWYQQTPGQGLQFLFEYFSETQRNKGNFPGRFSGRQFSNSRSEMNVSTLELGDSALYLCASRSRKGPTAYTKIYYEQYFGPGTRLTVT.

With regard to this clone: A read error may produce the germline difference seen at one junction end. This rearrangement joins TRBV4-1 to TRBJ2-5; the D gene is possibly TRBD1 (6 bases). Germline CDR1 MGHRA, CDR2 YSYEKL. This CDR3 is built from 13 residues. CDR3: CASTQIGGETQYF. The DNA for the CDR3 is TGCGCCAGCACCCAAATAGGGGGAGAGACCCAGTACTTC.